This T cell receptor beta chain came from a study of response to subunit inactivated influenza vaccine. One entry per CDR3 protein, called by TCRdb with MiXCR from the RT-PCR reads. This table has 650,000 or so distinct CDR3 sequences, 14% appearing once. Overall study findings and caveats: Few additional T cells are recruited per seasonal influenza vaccination, authors suggested.

This clonotype was detected many times. Its antigen is as yet unknown. The sequences come from PBMCs from blood, collected less than 15 days before vaccination. The receptor was isolated from a man aged 45 to 65 who received an inactivated influenza vaccine.

CDR3 in DNA: TGTGCCAGCAGTATCTTACAGGGCGGGGGCTACAATGAGCAGTTCTTC. This gives the protein CASSILQGGGYNEQFF. This sequence joins TRBV12-3 or TRBV12-4 and TRBJ2-1; TRBD2 is a possible D gene (7 bases). The CDR3 covers 16 residues. Trimming removed 5 bases at V and 3 bases at J, with 17 bases between.